The entry below gives a single T cell receptor (beta chain) sequence along with its context. Authors' processing steps: The authors estimated nucleated cell counts from reference gene primer amplification. Data came from immunoSEQ multiplex PCR; TCRdb stores just in-frame clones and leaves some out. V, J and clone size are taken as reported in that table, and D and trimming were inferred from the DNA itself. In the table there are around 250,000 clones, roughly nine tenths of which are singletons. The data were obtained in a study of blood T cell repertoires in COVID-19. As for the study in general: The United States, Italy and Spain provided the acute and convalescent COVID-19 samples. T cells, B-cell-depleted T cells, or PBMCs provided the cDNA or gDNA that served as material.

This clonotype was obtained from a middle-aged woman who had recovered from COVID-19. The specimen sequenced was peripheral blood.

CDR3 in amino acids: CASSLGSRVTTDTQYF. The CDR3 DNA follows: TGCGCCAGCAGCTTGGGGTCGCGGGTGACCACAGATACGCAGTATTTT. V and J are TRBV5-1 and TRBJ2-3, with D possibly being TRBD2 (5 bases). The V end lost 0 bases, the J end lost 2 bases, and 13 bases lay between the germline ends. Germline V CDR1 and CDR2: SGHRS, YFSETQ. The CDR3 runs to 16 residues.